These T cell receptor beta chains were read from a single sample in a study of T cell repertoires in cytomegalovirus infection. TCRdb itself ran the reads through MiXCR, one entry per CDR3 protein. The sample lists 150,000 or so distinct CDR3 sequences, over 30% occurring once. Antigens for these TCRs are unknown. The source was CD8+ T cells from cultured PBMCs, collected from culture after CMV antigen stimulation. The source is a human donor in good health (CMV status not recorded). Some clones in this sample may be carry-over from other donors' samples. The CDR3 runs from the conserved cysteine through the conserved F or W. The D gene is left open where the match is weak. Only part of the rows carry a size: once, few, many, or a class if the clone is expanded.

>TRBV18|-|few|TRBJ1-1
CASSPDGRTEAFF
TGTGCCAGCTCACCAGACGGACGGACTGAAGCTTTCTTT
>TRBV20-1|TRBD2|many|TRBJ2-1
CSASGGLAGDSYNEQFF
TGCAGTGCTAGTGGGGGACTAGCGGGAGACTCCTACAATGAGCAGTTCTTC
>TRBV11-2|-|-|TRBJ1-3
CASSLFRADISGNTIYF
TGTGCCAGCAGCTTATTTCGGGCAGACATCTCTGGAAACACCATATATTTT
>TRBV19|TRBD2|few|TRBJ2-1
CASSPPGLAVYNEQFF
TGTGCCAGTAGTCCTCCGGGACTAGCGGTCTACAATGAGCAGTTCTTC
>TRBV4-1|TRBD1|few|TRBJ1-4
CASGTGTGHEKLFF
TGCGCCAGCGGGACCGGGACAGGGCATGAAAAACTGTTTTTT
>TRBV5-5|-|-|TRBJ1-1
CASSFTLGLGVNTEAFF
TGTGCCAGCAGCTTTACCCTAGGCCTTGGGGTGAACACTGAAGCTTTCTTT
>TRBV5-4|TRBD1|few|TRBJ1-2
CASSRDRGPARRDYGYTF
TGTGCCAGCAGCCGTGACAGGGGCCCGGCAAGGAGAGACTATGGCTACACCTTC
>TRBV10-3|-|-|TRBJ2-3
CAIRDTQNYADTQYF
TGTGCCATCAGGGACACCCAAAACTACGCAGATACGCAGTATTTT
>TRBV27|-|-|TRBJ1-5
CASSLSFPSNQPQHF
TGTGCCAGCAGCCTGAGCTTTCCTAGCAATCAGCCCCAGCATTTT
>TRBV12-3/TRBV12-4|-|-|TRBJ2-5
CASSLATAWQEETQYF
TGTGCCAGCAGTTTAGCGACAGCGTGGCAAGAGGAGACCCAGTACTTC
>TRBV5-1|-|-|TRBJ2-1
CASSPVSGEQFF
TGCGCCAGCAGCCCGGTCTCCGGGGAGCAGTTCTTC
>TRBV27|-|-|TRBJ2-7
CASSLKGRFLDEQYF
TGTGCCAGCAGTTTAAAGGGTCGATTTCTAGACGAGCAGTACTTC
>TRBV7-6|-|few|TRBJ1-5
CASSPSGGIQPQHF
TGTGCCAGCAGCCCAAGTGGGGGTATTCAGCCCCAGCATTTT
>TRBV6-5|-|-|TRBJ2-3
CASSRGAPLYTDTQYF
TGTGCCAGCAGCCGGGGGGCCCCACTATACACAGATACGCAGTATTTT
>TRBV12-3/TRBV12-4|-|many|TRBJ1-5
CASSTAGDGEGQPQHF
TGTGCCAGCAGCACTGCAGGGGATGGGGAAGGTCAGCCCCAGCATTTT
>TRBV7-9|TRBD1|-|TRBJ2-1
CASSSDRLEQFF
TGTGCCAGCAGCTCGGACAGGCTTGAGCAGTTCTTC
>TRBV5-6|-|-|TRBJ2-7
CASSLEVGPDSSEQYF
TGTGCCAGCAGCTTGGAAGTGGGCCCCGATAGTTCCGAGCAGTACTTC
>TRBV13|TRBD1|-|TRBJ2-1
CASSPRQGVNEQFF
TGTGCCAGCAGCCCGCGACAGGGGGTTAATGAGCAGTTCTTC
>TRBV12-3/TRBV12-4|TRBD1|-|TRBJ2-7
CASSPDRAGYEQYF
TGTGCCAGCAGTCCCGACAGGGCGGGCTACGAGCAGTACTTC
>TRBV7-8|-|many|TRBJ1-1
CASSLASRGGNTEAFF
TGTGCCAGCAGCTTAGCCTCGAGGGGAGGGAACACTGAAGCTTTCTTT
>TRBV20-1|TRBD1|many|TRBJ2-7
CSARDWGQGADEQYF
TGCAGTGCTAGAGATTGGGGGCAGGGGGCGGACGAGCAGTACTTC